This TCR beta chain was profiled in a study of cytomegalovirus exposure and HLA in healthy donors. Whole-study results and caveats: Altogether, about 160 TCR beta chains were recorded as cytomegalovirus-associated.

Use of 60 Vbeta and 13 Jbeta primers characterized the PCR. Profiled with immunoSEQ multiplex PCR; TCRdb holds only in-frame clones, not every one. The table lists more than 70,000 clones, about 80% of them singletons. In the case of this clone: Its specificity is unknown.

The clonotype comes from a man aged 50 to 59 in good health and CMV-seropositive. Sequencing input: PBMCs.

The CDR3 nucleotides are TGTGCCAGCAGCTTAGATTCCGCGGCGGGGGGAAACACCATATATTTT. This translates into CASSLDSAAGGNTIYF. The J gene is TRBJ1-3, the V gene TRBV11-3; D gene uncertain. The V and J ends lost 0 bases and 4 bases respectively, with 13 bases between them. CDR1 and CDR2 (germline): SGHNT, YENEEA. The CDR3 spans 16 residues.